A selection of T cell receptor beta chains follows, all from one sample in a study of identical twins. One entry per CDR3 protein results from TCRdb running MiXCR on the 5' RACE reads. The sample has around 160,000 distinct CDR3 sequences; roughly 3.5% are singletons. The material sequenced was memory T cells sorted from blood. These receptors came from a man aged 18 to 30 in good health. CDR3s include the opening cysteine and the closing phenylalanine or tryptophan. The D gene is left open where the match is weak. The listing skips clone size in some rows; elsewhere it reads once, few, many or a size class.

len	j_gene	abundance	d_gene	v_gene	CDR3aa	CDR3nt
16	TRBJ2-2	many	TRBD2	TRBV5-6	CASSSKRESYTGELFF	TGTGCCAGCAGCTCAAAGCGGGAGAGCTACACCGGGGAGCTGTTTTTT
12	TRBJ2-1	many	.	TRBV14	CASSRAGFEQFF	TGTGCCAGCAGCCGAGCTGGGTTTGAGCAGTTCTTC
15	TRBJ2-5	many	TRBD1	TRBV28	CASSSTGGIGKTQYF	TGTGCCAGCAGTTCGACAGGGGGAATAGGAAAGACCCAGTACTTC
15	TRBJ2-7	many	TRBD2	TRBV6-2/TRBV6-3	CASSYGLAGGREQYF	TGTGCCAGCAGTTACGGACTAGCGGGAGGTCGCGAGCAGTACTTC
14	TRBJ1-5	many	.	TRBV28	CASSLLGANQPQHF	TGTGCCAGCAGTTTACTAGGGGCCAATCAGCCCCAGCATTTT
14	TRBJ2-1	many	.	TRBV5-1	CASSLAPLTGNEFF	TGCGCCAGCAGCTTGGCGCCCTTAACAGGGAATGAGTTCTTC
13	TRBJ2-2	many	.	TRBV5-1	CASSPGSTGELFF	TGCGCCAGCAGCCCCGGGAGCACCGGGGAGCTGTTTTTT
13	TRBJ2-5	many	TRBD2	TRBV7-9	CASQSSGIKTQYF	TGTGCCAGCCAAAGTAGCGGGATAAAGACCCAGTACTTC
16	TRBJ2-7	many	.	TRBV11-2	CASSLYSGPNSYEQYF	TGTGCCAGCAGCTTGTATTCCGGGCCTAACTCCTACGAGCAGTACTTC
15	TRBJ2-1	many	.	TRBV20-1	CSAIVGRPSNNEQFF	TGCAGTGCTATTGTCGGTCGCCCCTCCAACAATGAGCAGTTCTTC
13	TRBJ2-1	many	.	TRBV11-3	CASSSGWVGEQFF	TGTGCCAGCAGCTCCGGGTGGGTAGGTGAGCAGTTCTTC
17	TRBJ2-6	many	TRBD2	TRBV27	CASKTLLREARANVLTF	TGTGCCAGCAAAACCCTTCTGCGGGAGGCTCGGGCCAACGTCCTGACTTTC
18	TRBJ2-1	few	TRBD2	TRBV18	CASSPPITSGKVRNEQFF	TGTGCCAGCTCACCACCCATTACTAGCGGGAAGGTTAGGAATGAGCAGTTCTTC
16	TRBJ2-2	few	.	TRBV7-2	CASSLTGSTNTGELFF	TGTGCCAGCAGCTTAACGGGGTCTACGAACACCGGGGAGCTGTTTTTT
13	TRBJ1-2	many	.	TRBV5-1	CASSLDKLDGYTF	TGCGCCAGCAGCTTGGACAAACTAGATGGCTACACCTTC
14	TRBJ2-3	many	.	TRBV7-6	CASSSTDSTDTQYF	TGTGCCAGCAGCTCAACGGACTCCACAGATACGCAGTATTTT
14	TRBJ1-5	few	TRBD1	TRBV19	CASTDRGANQPQHF	TGTGCCAGTACAGACAGGGGTGCCAATCAGCCCCAGCATTTT
13	TRBJ2-1	many	.	TRBV11-1	CASSSGAGYEQFF	TGTGCCAGCAGCTCCGGGGCCGGCTATGAGCAGTTCTTC
14	TRBJ1-6	many	.	TRBV7-2	CASSTQGYNSPLHF	TGTGCCAGCAGCACTCAAGGTTATAATTCACCCCTCCACTTT
14	TRBJ2-5	many	.	TRBV12-3/TRBV12-4	CASSLGARQETQYF	TGTGCCAGCAGTTTGGGGGCTCGCCAAGAGACCCAGTACTTC
16	TRBJ2-2	many	.	TRBV15	CATSRDDTDRTGELFF	TGTGCCACCAGCAGAGATGATACTGATCGCACCGGGGAGCTGTTTTTT
12	TRBJ2-5	.	TRBD1	TRBV20-1	CSADRGRETQYF	TGCAGTGCTGACAGGGGGCGAGAGACCCAGTACTTC
14	TRBJ2-3	many	.	TRBV3-1	CASSHRGYTDTQYF	TGTGCCAGCAGCCATAGGGGGTACACAGATACGCAGTATTTT
12	TRBJ2-1	many	.	TRBV5-5	CASSLESNEQFF	TGTGCCAGCAGCTTGGAGTCGAATGAGCAGTTCTTC
13	TRBJ2-5	many	.	TRBV27	CASSTDSRETQYF	TGTGCCAGCAGCACCGACAGTCGCGAGACCCAGTACTTC
16	TRBJ2-5	few	TRBD2	TRBV5-4	CASSWPREGTTETQYF	TGTGCCAGCAGCTGGCCTCGGGAGGGGACAACAGAGACCCAGTACTTC
16	TRBJ2-1	.	.	TRBV18	CASSTLGAGGNNEQFF	TGTGCCAGCTCCACCCTGGGGGCGGGTGGCAACAATGAGCAGTTCTTC
15	TRBJ2-5	many	TRBD1	TRBV19	CASSAGQGTHETQYF	TGTGCCAGTAGTGCCGGACAGGGAACCCACGAGACCCAGTACTTC
15	TRBJ2-3	many	.	TRBV5-1	CASSLESSVADTQYF	TGCGCCAGCAGCTTGGAGTCCTCGGTCGCAGATACGCAGTATTTT
18	TRBJ2-2	many	.	TRBV5-5	CASSLEVTGPINTGELFF	TGTGCCAGCAGCCTCGAGGTTACGGGACCCATCAACACCGGGGAGCTGTTTTTT
14	TRBJ2-3	many	TRBD1	TRBV6-2/TRBV6-3	CASSRNDRADTQYF	TGTGCCAGCAGCCGGAACGACAGGGCGGATACGCAGTATTTT
17	TRBJ2-5	many	TRBD1	TRBV28	CASSSSLTRTGRETQYF	TGTGCCAGCAGTTCTTCCCTTACCCGGACAGGGAGAGAGACCCAGTACTTC
16	TRBJ2-3	many	.	TRBV20-1	CSARDIRERGTDTQYF	TGCAGTGCTAGAGATATCCGGGAGAGGGGCACAGATACGCAGTATTTT
12	TRBJ2-5	many	.	TRBV5-1	CASSPETETQYF	TGCGCCAGCAGCCCTGAGACGGAGACCCAGTACTTC
13	TRBJ1-6	many	.	TRBV29-1	CSVEEGANSPLHF	TGCAGCGTTGAAGAGGGAGCGAATTCACCCCTCCACTTT
18	TRBJ2-1	many	TRBD2	TRBV24-1	CATSDLQWAGGGYNEQFF	TGTGCCACCAGTGATTTGCAATGGGCGGGAGGGGGCTACAATGAGCAGTTCTTC
15	TRBJ2-2	many	.	TRBV2	CASSARAGPTGELFF	TGTGCCAGCAGTGCACGGGCGGGTCCTACCGGGGAGCTGTTTTTT
14	TRBJ2-7	many	.	TRBV3-1	CASSPHGGSYEQYF	TGTGCCAGCAGCCCGCACGGGGGCTCCTACGAGCAGTACTTC
15	TRBJ1-2	many	.	TRBV27	CASSLSPGADYGYTF	TGTGCCAGCAGTTTATCTCCGGGGGCGGACTATGGCTACACCTTC
13	TRBJ2-7	few	TRBD1	TRBV20-1	CSAKGGRGYEQYF	TGCAGTGCTAAAGGGGGCAGGGGCTACGAGCAGTACTTC
12	TRBJ2-5	many	.	TRBV29-1	CSVAHRDVTQYF	TGCAGCGTTGCTCACAGGGACGTGACCCAGTACTTC